The 4 T cell receptor beta chains listed next were all sequenced from one sample in a study of cytomegalovirus exposure and HLA in healthy donors. Use of 60 Vbeta and 13 Jbeta primers characterized the PCR. Profiling relied on immunoSEQ multiplex PCR, and the TCRdb table lists in-frame clones only, not all of them. The data contain 180,000 or so clones, approximately 81% of them singletons. The sample was PBMCs. The receptors come from a woman in her fifties or sixties in good health and CMV-seronegative.

CDR3 bases: TGTGCCAGCACACAAGGGGTTGGTGAGCAGTACTTC. It is translated as CASTQGVGEQYF. J is TRBJ2-7 and V is TRBV28, with D perhaps TRBD1 (5 bases). This CDR3 region has 12 residues. Trimming pared 7 bases from V and 7 bases from J, leaving 14 bases between. Germline-derived CDR1 and CDR2 are MDHEN and SYDVKM.

This chain connects TRBV19 to TRBJ1-1; perhaps TRBD1 as D (5 bases). Germline-derived CDR1 and CDR2 are LNHDA and SQIVND (reference sequence). V lost 4 bases, J lost 2 bases, and 14 bases lay in between. The CDR3 spans 15 residues. The CDR3 region is CASSTRLGQNTEAFF. The CDR3 DNA is TGTGCCAGTAGTACTCGACTGGGGCAAAACACTGAAGCTTTCTTT.

This sequence joins TRBV21-1 and TRBJ2-5; the table's D call, TRBD1, was not checked against the DNA. The end of the DNA fits TRBJ2-7 better, so the J call may be wrong. TRBV21-1 is reported as a pseudogene. The CDR3 consists of 14 residues. CDR3 loop: CASSKKNRSYEQYF. Written as DNA, the CDR3 is TGTGCCAGCAGCAAGAAGAACAGATCCTACGAGCAGTACTTC.

This sequence joins TRBV25-1 and TRBJ2-2; 7 positions agree with TRBD1. Germline trimming cut 1 base from V and 5 bases from J; bases unmatched to any gene: 4. Germline CDR1 MGHDK, CDR2 SYGVNS. The CDR3 totals 15 residues. CDR3 protein: CASSEWYRGTGELFF. CDR3 bases: TGTGCCAGCAGTGAATGGTACAGGGGAACCGGGGAGCTGTTTTTT.